This T cell receptor (beta chain) came from a study of blood T cell repertoires in COVID-19. The CDR3 loop spans 15 amino acids. V was pared by 0 bases and J by 1 base, with 10 bases between. Germline assignment: CDR1 MNHNS and CDR2 SASEGT. In the original analysis: The authors estimated nucleated cell counts from reference gene primer amplification. Sequenced by immunoSEQ multiplex PCR; TCRdb stores in-frame clones only, minus some. The V and J calls and clone size are taken from that table; D and trimming were inferred from the DNA. The table shows some 240,000 clones, with around 80% occurring only once.

Sequenced: peripheral blood. The chain is built from TRBV6-1 and TRBJ2-7, with D possibly matching TRBD2 (5 bases). The source of this sequence is a human donor in a cohort sampled during active COVID-19. The CDR3 DNA follows: TGTGCCAGCAGTGAAGCGCCGGGGAATTCCTACGAGCAGTACTTC. It encodes CASSEAPGNSYEQYF.